This entry lists 17 T cell receptor beta chains sequenced from one sample in a study of cytomegalovirus exposure and HLA in healthy donors. Primers for the PCR totalled 60 Vbeta and 13 Jbeta. Sequencing was performed with immunoSEQ multiplex PCR; in TCRdb, only in-frame clones are kept and a portion is missing. This sample carries 220,000 or so clones, with over 0.95% going to the ten biggest clones. What was sequenced was PBMCs. Source of these receptors: a girl aged 2-15 years in good health and CMV-seropositive.

The chain uses TRBV18 and TRBJ1-2; D is unclear. Trimming took 4 bases from V and 0 from J, leaving 12 bases between them. Germline V lookup: CDR1 KGHSH, CDR2 LQKENI. This CDR3 is built from 15 residues. Written as DNA, the CDR3 is TGTGCCAGCTCACGTCAGGCCGCCTCTAACTATGGCTACACCTTC. Amino acids: CASSRQAASNYGYTF.

The chain couples TRBV28 to TRBJ2-3; D is ambiguous. V was cut by 3 bases and J by 2 bases, with 9 bases left in between. The CDR3 contains 14 residues. Germline lookup yields CDR1 MDHEN and CDR2 SYDVKM. CDR3 DNA: TGTGCCAGCAGTTTGGGCTTAATCACAGATACGCAGTATTTT. It codes for CASSLGLITDTQYF.

Concerning this clone itself: In the same sample, other DNA sequences code for this CDR3. As DNA, the CDR3 is TGCAGCGTCGCCCTTAAGGGGCGGAGCTCCTACGAGCAGTACTTC. As protein: CSVALKGRSSYEQYF. The chain employs TRBV29-1 and TRBJ2-7, with D possibly being TRBD1 (5 bases). There are 15 residues in the CDR3. The V gene lost 6 bases and the J gene lost 0 bases, with 18 bases spanning the gap. Germline V gene sequence: CDR1 SQVTM, CDR2 ANQGSEA.

The chain is built from TRBV11-1 and TRBJ2-1, with 13 bases aligning to TRBD2. The J segment lost 9 bases and the V segment lost 9 bases, leaving 11 bases of the junction unmatched. This CDR3 comprises 15 residues. Germline V gives CDR1 SGHAT, CDR2 FQDESV (reference sequence). CDR3 loop: CASLKGLAGRSEQFF. In nucleotides, the CDR3 is TGTGCCAGTCTGAAGGGACTAGCGGGAAGGAGTGAGCAGTTCTTC.

The chain has TRBV5-1 and TRBJ1-2, with D perhaps TRBD1 (6 bases). V was trimmed by 0 bases and J by 8 bases, leaving 11 bases between them. Germline-derived CDR1 and CDR2 are SGHRS and YFSETQ. The CDR3 runs to 13 residues. The CDR3 spells CASSLEGDEGYTF. CDR3 DNA sequence: TGCGCCAGCAGCTTGGAGGGGGACGAGGGCTACACCTTC.

The chain combines TRBV19 with TRBJ1-5, with D maybe TRBD1 (5 bases). The CDR3 has 15 amino acids. Germline assignment: CDR1 LNHDA and CDR2 SQIVND (reference sequence). V lost 7 bases and J lost 4, with 17 bases in between. CDR3 sequence reads: CASNPQASGNQPQHF. CDR3 bases: TGTGCCAGTAACCCCCAGGCGTCAGGGAATCAGCCCCAGCATTTT.

The CDR3 spells CSVEITSGRGSDTQYF. The CDR3 coding sequence is TGCAGCGTCGAGATCACTAGCGGGAGGGGGTCAGATACGCAGTATTTT. The chain has TRBV29-1 and TRBJ2-3; 13 bases agree with TRBD2. The CDR3 loop spans 16 amino acids. Germline assignment: CDR1 SQVTM and CDR2 ANQGSEA. The V and J ends lost 6 bases and 4 bases, in that order; junction bases with no gene match: 10.

V gene TRBV28 combines with J gene TRBJ2-7, with 11 bases lining up with TRBD1. This CDR3 is built from 14 residues. Germline V gene data show CDR1 as MDHEN and CDR2 as SYDVKM. V lost 4 bases, J lost 5 bases, and 4 bases stayed unmatched. CDR3 coding DNA: TGTGCCAGCAGTTCTGCGGGACAGGGGGACGAGCAGTACTTC. Its protein is CASSSAGQGDEQYF.

V is TRBV18 and J is TRBJ2-7; 9 bases align to TRBD2. The CDR3 is 16 residues long. V shed 3 bases and J 1 base; nucleotides not matched to a gene: 7. Per the germline V gene, CDR1 is KGHSH and CDR2 is LQKENI. Written as DNA, the CDR3 is TGTGCCAGCTCACCGTTAGCGGGAGCGGGATCCTACGAGCAGTACTTC. It yields the protein CASSPLAGAGSYEQYF.

The CDR3 bases are TGCGCCAGCAGGCCCCGTGATCCCACAACAGGGGGCGGTCAGCCCCAGCATTTT. Translating gives CASRPRDPTTGGGQPQHF. The chain carries TRBV5-1 and TRBJ1-5; 9 bases are shared with TRBD1. CDR1 is SGHRS, CDR2 YFSETQ, per germline. The CDR3 totals 18 residues. With V trimmed by 5 bases and J by 6 bases, 18 bases remained unmatched.

The gene calls are TRBV4-1 and TRBJ2-7; 9 bases map to TRBD1. The CDR3 loop spans 16 amino acids. Unmatched junction bases numbered 3, after V lost 0 bases and J lost 0 bases. Germline assignment: CDR1 MGHRA and CDR2 YSYEKL. In DNA, the CDR3 is TGCGCCAGCAGCCAAGATGGGACAGGGAGCTCCTACGAGCAGTACTTC. Its translation: CASSQDGTGSSYEQYF.

The chain links TRBV10-3 to TRBJ2-5; 8 positions match TRBD1. The J call is uncertain, as TRBJ2-7 better fits the DNA end. The CDR3 is 17 residues long. Germline V CDR1 and CDR2: ENHRY, SYGVKD. CDR3 amino acids: CAISAPISGGPSYEQYF. CDR3 DNA sequence: TGTGCCATCAGCGCCCCAATTTCAGGGGGCCCCTCCTACGAGCAGTACTTC.

The chain is built from TRBV14 and TRBJ2-1, with 12 bases aligning to TRBD2. Germline assignment: CDR1 SGHDN and CDR2 FVKESK. CDR3 length: 17 amino acids. V shed 1 base, J shed 7 bases, and the junction held 8 bases outside the gene matches. For the CDR3, the DNA is TGTGCCAGCAGCCAAGTCCGTCTAGCGGGAGGGCCTAATGAGCAGTTCTTC. This sequence encodes CASSQVRLAGGPNEQFF. Looking up the rest from reference TRBV14 and TRBJ2-1 gives the full variable domain: EAGVTQFPSHSVIEKGQTVTLRCDPISGHDNLYWYRRVMGKEIKFLLHFVKESKQDESGMPNNRFLAERTGGTYSTLKVQPAELEDSGVYFCASSQVRLAGGPNEQFFGPGTRLTVL.

V usage is TRBV5-1 and J usage is TRBJ2-5; 7 nucleotides agree with TRBD2. The assigned J gene may be wrong: the sequence end matches TRBJ2-7 better. The CDR3 covers 15 residues. CDR1 and CDR2 (germline): SGHRS, YFSETQ. The chain's CDR3 is CASRPSGTTVYEQYF. The CDR3 DNA reads TGCGCCAGCCGCCCATCCGGGACTACGGTCTACGAGCAGTACTTC.

The chain has TRBV11-2 and TRBJ2-7, with D possibly matching TRBD2 (5 bases). The length of the CDR3 is 13 residues. The germline CDR1 and CDR2 sequences are SGHAT and FQNNGV. Trimming removed 11 bases from V and 1 base from J, with 15 bases in between. This CDR3 is CAGVKRHSYEQYF. In DNA form, the CDR3 reads TGTGCCGGGGTAAAGCGGCATTCCTACGAGCAGTACTTC. Looking up the rest from reference TRBV11-2 and TRBJ2-7 gives the full variable domain: EAGVAQSPRYKIIEKRQSVAFWCNPISGHATLYWYQQILGQGPKLLIQFQNNGVVDDSQLPKDRFSAERLKGVDSTLKIQPAKLEDSAVYLCAGVKRHSYEQYFGPGTRLTVT.

The genes are TRBV27 and TRBJ2-7; 8 nucleotides line up with TRBD2. This CDR3 spans 17 amino acids. The V gene's germline CDR1 is MNHEY and CDR2 SMNVEV (reference sequence). The V and J ends lost 2 bases and 3 bases, in that order; junction bases with no gene match: 12. The DNA of the CDR3 is TGTGCCAGCAGTTTAACCGGGACTAGTTACCCCCTCTACGAGCAGTACTTC. It encodes CASSLTGTSYPLYEQYF.

The gene calls are TRBV6-1 and TRBJ2-3; unclear D gene. Germline CDR1 is MNHNS and CDR2 is SASEGT. CDR3 length equals 11 residues. Trimming left V 6 bases short and J 5 bases short, with 6 bases between. The CDR3 nucleotides are TGTGCCAGCAGAGAGTTAGATACGCAGTATTTT. As protein: CASRELDTQYF.